These 10 T cell receptor beta chains share one sample of origin, sequenced in a study of T cells expressing NK-cell markers. For each CDR3 protein, TCRdb gives one entry from its re-call of the 5' RACE reads, without DNA. The listing records some 150,000 distinct CDR3 sequences. Sequenced sample: blood T cells: a sorted CD56 or NKG2C T cell subset, CD4+ or CD8+ T cells, or bulk PBMC T cells (not recorded which). These receptors were taken from a man between 18 and 29 years old in good health.

The rearrangement uses TRBV21-1 and TRBJ2-2; TCRdb outputs TRBD1, but without DNA this stays unchecked. TRBV21-1 is flagged as a pseudogene. The CDR3 consists of 14 residues. CDR3 protein: CASSKDGANGELFF.

The J gene is TRBJ2-7, the V gene TRBV20-1; TCRdb lists TRBD1, though no DNA is available to test this call. The CDR3 is 16 amino acids. Per the germline V gene, CDR1 is DFQATT and CDR2 is SNEGSKA (reference sequence). The CDR3 region is CSARDPSGSLTHEQYF.

V gene TRBV5-4 combines with J gene TRBJ2-3; the D gene TCRdb calls, TRBD2, cannot be checked with no DNA. Germline values: CDR1 SGHNT, CDR2 YYREEE (reference sequence). This CDR3 has 17 residues. This CDR3 is CASSPLLAGAGTDTQYF.

The chain recombines TRBV2 with TRBJ2-7; the TRBD1 assignment by TCRdb is unverifiable without DNA. The germline V gene encodes CDR1 SNHLY and CDR2 FYNNEI. The CDR3 spans 12 residues. CDR3 residues: CATSGQSYEQYF.

J is TRBJ2-1 and V is TRBV29-1; checking the TCRdb D call of TRBD1 is not possible without DNA. CDR1 SQVTM and CDR2 ANQGSEA come from the germline V gene. The CDR3 spans 12 residues. CDR3 protein: CSVGGQVFEQFF.

The chain is built from TRBV25-1 and TRBJ1-2. This CDR3 spans 14 amino acids. In germline, CDR1 is MGHDK, CDR2 SYGVNS. CDR3: CASSDGSSWGGYTF.

V is TRBV7-8 and J is TRBJ2-1; the D call of TRBD2 rests on TCRdb alone, since no DNA is present to check it. Germline V CDR1 and CDR2: SGHVS, FQNEAQ. This CDR3 comprises 14 residues. CDR3 in amino acids: CASSPRTSGAEQFF. Full variable domain (remainder filled in from reference TRBV7-8 and TRBJ2-1): GAGVSQSPRYKVAKRGQDVALRCDPISGHVSLFWYQQALGQGPEFLTYFQNEAQLDKSGLPSDRFFAERPEGSVSTLKIQRTQQEDSAVYLCASSPRTSGAEQFFGPGTRLTVL.

V usage is TRBV6-6 and J usage is TRBJ1-1; there is no DNA to check the TCRdb D call of TRBD1. In germline, CDR1 is MNHNY, CDR2 SVGAGI (reference sequence). The CDR3 consists of 15 residues. CDR3 region: CASINLGTGVPEAFF.

This rearrangement joins TRBV13 to TRBJ2-2; the TCRdb call, TRBD1, lacks DNA for checking. CDR3 length equals 15 residues. Germline CDR1 and CDR2: PRHDT and FYEKMQ (reference sequence). The CDR3 sequence: CASSLRQLNTGELFF.

The chain has TRBV5-1 and TRBJ2-1. This CDR3 comprises 17 residues. From germline, CDR1 is SGHRS and CDR2 YFSETQ. The CDR3 here is CASSFSHQEDSYNEQFF.